This paragraph covers one TCR beta chain sequence. Its antigen is not identified. The CDR3 sequence is 14 residues long. V was cut by 5 bases and J by 0 bases, with 8 bases left in between. Germline V gene data show CDR1 as MDHEN and CDR2 as SYDVKM. Profiled with immunoSEQ multiplex PCR; TCRdb holds only in-frame clones, not every one. Of 750,000 to 1,000,000 clones listed, 80% to 95% were seen once; the top ten hold about 24%. This sample was included in a study of shared clonotypes between healthy human individuals. Overall study findings and caveats: Several donors shared 4.5% to 6.5% of their naive CD4 clonotypes. Only blood was sampled; tissue repertoires likely differ. Clonotypes not shared had lower generation probabilities than those common to all four donors.

In the naive CD8 group, cells lacked CD45RO and were positively selected for CCR7, so terminally differentiated effector memory CD45RA+ cells were left out. This rearrangement joins TRBV28 to TRBJ1-3, with D perhaps matching TRBD1 (5 bases). The material sequenced was naive CD8+ T cells sorted from blood. This clonotype was obtained from a man younger than 45 in good health. The CDR3 DNA reads TGTGCCAGCAGTCAGGGATACTCTGGAAACACCATATATTTT. It is translated as CASSQGYSGNTIYF.